The present T cell receptor beta chain was sequenced within a study of ipilimumab plus nivolumab after autologous stem cell transplantation (dated by TCRdb to the early 2020s). Broadly, across the study: The median number of doses that trial patients received was about five for ipilimumab and about 8 for nivolumab. The DLBCL cohort included primary refractory and relapsed disease, with 18-month progression-free survival of about 86% and 27% respectively. The trial enrolled patients with high-risk diffuse large B cell lymphoma, mature T cell lymphoma, or multiple myeloma undergoing autologous transplant. The intent-to-treat population of the trial consisted of some 40 patients. What the study reported, not specific to this receptor: The authors concluded that, as post-transplant consolidation, combined checkpoint inhibition appeared tolerable. The authors stated that profiles of the T cell receptor repertoire, regulatory T cell phenotype and gut microbiota provided a biologic rationale for studying this approach further.

V loses 7 bases of germline sequence and J loses 4 bases, and the interval between the two ends is 16 bases. The CDR3 covers 14 residues, taking in both the cysteine and the phenylalanine. Only the CDR3 portion is preserved as DNA: 42 bases, with reading frame beginning at the first base. The germline V gene yields MDHEN for CDR1 and SYDVKM for CDR2. Library preparation used the immunoSEQ multiplex PCR assay. TCRdb took this table from immuneACCESS and kept in-frame rearrangements with V and J called. Such tables lack part of the clones; where checked against another copy, unresolved V genes explain under half of the gap, and the rest is unexplained. The sample table holds about 20,000 clones, of which roughly 80% were seen once. Roughly 25% of the sample lies in the top ten. In this sample, this clone turned up a few times. Its antigen is still unknown. No qualities accompany the bases; no much larger clone lies one base away.

Ipilimumab was given at 1 mg/kg intravenously on day 1 of selected weeks, and checkpoint therapy started 14 to 28 days after autologous transplant. Nivolumab was administered at 3 mg/kg intravenously on day 1 of weeks 1, 4, 7, 10, and every two weeks through week 26. This was a Phase Ib clinical trial that tested ipilimumab plus nivolumab, given as combined checkpoint inhibition, for consolidation following autologous stem cell transplantation. Sequenced here: PBMCs, sampled in a trial of ipilimumab plus nivolumab as post-transplant consolidation. This TCR was sampled from a male donor with diffuse large B-cell lymphoma. The V and J segments used are TRBV28 and TRBJ1-1, with a weak D call of TRBD1 (6 bases match). The nucleotide sequence is given as TGTGCCAGCACCACGTCCAGGGGTCGCACTGAAGCTTTCTTT. The resulting protein is CASTTSRGRTEAFF.